The rows below give T cell receptor beta chains drawn from one sample of a study of CD8 T cells in ankylosing spondylitis. In TCRdb, the 5' RACE reads were re-called with MiXCR into one record per CDR3 protein. Counted here are fewer than 750,000 distinct CDR3 sequences, over 15% occurring once; the ten biggest clones make up about 19%. Sample: blood, either unsorted or a sorted T cell fraction (not recorded which). These receptors were taken from a male donor with ankylosing spondylitis. Both conserved end residues are part of each CDR3. Each record gives: J gene, V gene, CDR3 protein.

>TRBJ2-5|TRBV28
CASSFLSGRQETQYF
>TRBJ2-2|TRBV7-2
CASSLGVVTDTGELFF
>TRBJ1-5|TRBV5-1
CASSWTGKSNQPQHF
>TRBJ2-7|TRBV2
CASSEAFGGGGIEQYF
>TRBJ1-1|TRBV5-6
CASTATGLSTEAFF
>TRBJ2-2|TRBV2
CASSAVLAGAGELFF
>TRBJ1-1|TRBV5-1
CASSLWGTGMNTEAFF
>TRBJ2-7|TRBV20-1
CSASLGLSGYEQYF
>TRBJ1-2|TRBV5-1
CASSSTGAVGYTF
>TRBJ2-5|TRBV29-1
CSVGGRAETQYF
>TRBJ2-7|TRBV5-1
CASSLDYGDYEQYF
>TRBJ2-7|TRBV5-6
CASGGLGGLNHYEQYF
>TRBJ2-5|TRBV6-5
CASSYSGNQETQYF
>TRBJ2-7|TRBV10-2
CASSRLIYEQYF
>TRBJ2-7|TRBV3-1
CASSPSRHEQYF
>TRBJ1-5|TRBV27
CASSEGQGGQPQHF
>TRBJ1-6|TRBV9
CASSVGGSGNSPLHF
>TRBJ1-2|TRBV6-1
CASRRGAYSPNYGYTF
>TRBJ2-5|TRBV12-3/TRBV12-4
CASSSSLRGSETQYF
>TRBJ1-4|TRBV6-5
CASSYSPVTNYEKLFF
>TRBJ2-7|TRBV9
CASAPGPYEQYF
>TRBJ2-7|TRBV19
CASSIAETGYEQYF
>TRBJ1-1|TRBV29-1
CSTQLGGNTEAFF
>TRBJ1-5|TRBV20-1
CSAGARGPYSNQPQHF
>TRBJ1-1|TRBV7-3
CASSLMTITNTEAFF
>TRBJ1-4|TRBV2
CASSEEAWTGGVLSEKLFF
>TRBJ1-2|TRBV20-1
CSARTPSNYGYTF
>TRBJ2-7|TRBV5-1
CASSLNPGSYEQYF
>TRBJ2-3|TRBV28
CASSLGTYSTDTQYF
>TRBJ2-7|TRBV12-3/TRBV12-4
CASTEFGLAREQYF
>TRBJ2-1|TRBV11-3
CASSFGSGGGADEQFF